One and the same sample provided the 30 T cell receptor beta chains below, sequenced in a study of T cells in Graves' hyperthyroidism and ophthalmopathy. Amplified regions were TCR beta CDR3 sequences from RNA transcripts. The primer set for the first-round RT-PCR of the TCR CDR3 was HTBI. TCRdb recomputed calls from the multiplex PCR reads with MiXCR, one row per CDR3 protein. The table shows approximately 600,000 distinct CDR3 sequences, with roughly 14% occurring only once. Sequencing input: blood. Receptor source: a woman younger than 45 with Graves' hyperthyroidism that later progressed to Graves' ophthalmopathy.

J is TRBJ1-3 and V is TRBV7-9; 7 positions agree with TRBD1. V was pared by 3 bases and J by 2 bases, with 4 bases of the junction left unmatched. CDR3 length equals 15 residues. Germline lookup yields CDR1 SEHNR and CDR2 FQNEAQ (reference sequence). Here the CDR3 reads CASSFHQGAGNTIYF. CDR3 DNA: TGTGCCAGCAGCTTTCATCAGGGGGCTGGAAACACCATATATTTT.

The sample holds many counts of this clonotype. The chain has TRBV19 and TRBJ1-4; possibly TRBD1 for D (5 bases). CDR1 and CDR2 (germline): LNHDA, SQIVND (reference sequence). V was trimmed by 6 bases and J by 6 bases, leaving 17 bases between them. The CDR3 has 15 residues. The CDR3: CASRSLRGSDEKLFF. The CDR3 DNA sequence: TGTGCCAGTAGATCCCTGAGGGGCAGTGATGAAAAACTGTTTTTT.

This clonotype has ten or more counts. The V call is TRBV4-1, the J call TRBJ2-7; TRBD1 matches 10 bases. CDR1 is MGHRA, CDR2 YSYEKL, per germline. The V gene end was trimmed by 3 bases and the J gene end by 2 bases; junction bases not matched to a gene: 4. The CDR3 sequence is 15 residues long. The CDR3 protein is CASSQGTGEPYEQYF. CDR3 nucleotides: TGCGCCAGCAGCCAGGGGACAGGGGAACCCTACGAGCAGTACTTC.

This clonotype was seen repeatedly, ten times or more. The chain carries TRBV10-3 and TRBJ2-5; 9 positions match TRBD2. The CDR3 runs 15 residues. Germline CDR1 and CDR2: ENHRY and SYGVKD. Trimming cost V 4 bases and J 4 bases; bases outside gene matches: 7. As DNA, the CDR3 is TGTGCCATCAGTGCCGTGGGAGCGGGAGGAGAGACCCAGTACTTC. Translated, it gives CAISAVGAGGETQYF.

This clonotype showed up many times. The chain is built from TRBV30 and TRBJ1-1, with D perhaps matching TRBD1 (6 bases). Looked up from germline, CDR1 is GTSNPN and CDR2 is SVGIG (reference sequence). V was pared by 0 bases and J by 1 base, with 12 bases between. The CDR3 loop spans 15 amino acids. As DNA, the CDR3 is TGTGCCTGGAGTGTACGTAACAGGGAGAACACTGAAGCTTTCTTT. Translated: CAWSVRNRENTEAFF.

At least ten counts were recorded for this clonotype. A read error may produce the germline difference seen at one junction end. The chain uses TRBV28 and TRBJ2-7; tentatively, D is TRBD1 (6 bases). Germline assignment: CDR1 MDHEN and CDR2 SYDVKM. The CDR3 sequence is 13 residues long. The chain's CDR3 is CASLSRGSFEQYF. CDR3 bases: TGTGCCAGCCTATCTAGGGGGTCCTTCGAGCAGTACTTC.

This clonotype was detected ten times or more. The chain is built from TRBV7-8 and TRBJ1-2; a weak D match, TRBD1 (5 bases). Trimming removed 7 bases at V and 6 bases at J, with 24 bases between. Germline assignment: CDR1 SGHVS and CDR2 FQNEAQ. The CDR3 is 16 residues long. CDR3: CASTSQRGLPRNGYTF. For the CDR3, the DNA is TGTGCCAGCACCTCGCAAAGGGGACTCCCCCGGAATGGCTACACCTTC.

The rearrangement uses TRBV19 and TRBJ1-5, with 7 bases identical to TRBD1. The germline CDR1 and CDR2 sequences are LNHDA and SQIVND (reference sequence). This CDR3 has 16 residues. The J segment lost 0 bases and the V segment lost 8 bases, leaving 10 bases of the junction unmatched. The CDR3: CASVNQGVYSNQPQHF. The CDR3, as DNA: TGTGCCAGTGTAAACCAGGGGGTGTATAGCAATCAGCCCCAGCATTTT.

Here the CDR3 reads CASSGPTLGVEYGYTF. CDR3 nucleotides: TGTGCCAGCAGTGGACCTACGCTGGGGGTTGAGTATGGCTACACCTTC. The genes are TRBV6-1 and TRBJ1-2, with D perhaps matching TRBD1 (5 bases). CDR1 is MNHNS and CDR2 is SASEGT in the germline V gene. Deletions cut 4 bases from V and 5 bases from J, with 20 bases between. The CDR3 contains 16 residues.

V gene TRBV30 combines with J gene TRBJ2-1; D unresolved. CDR1 is GTSNPN and CDR2 is SVGIG in the germline V gene (reference sequence). V lost 1 base and J 4 bases, leaving 8 bases between the germline ends. The CDR3 is 13 amino acids. CDR3 sequence reads: CAWSDGPYNEQFF. In nucleotides, the CDR3 is TGTGCCTGGAGTGACGGACCATACAATGAGCAGTTCTTC.

This clonotype was found many times. This sequence joins TRBV28 and TRBJ1-2, with 8 nucleotides matching TRBD1. Germline V lookup: CDR1 MDHEN, CDR2 SYDVKM. Germline trimming cut 9 bases from V and 4 bases from J; bases unmatched to any gene: 10. CDR3 size: 14 residues. CDR3 protein: CASLPGQDLYGYTF. CDR3 DNA sequence: TGTGCCAGTCTACCGGGACAGGATCTCTATGGCTACACCTTC.

This clonotype was observed a single time. The V gene is TRBV9, the J gene TRBJ2-7; 8 bases match TRBD2. CDR1 SGDLS and CDR2 YYNGEE come from the germline V gene. J lost 1 base, V lost 4 bases, and 4 bases had no gene match. This CDR3 region has 14 residues. DNA for the CDR3: TGTGCCAGCAGCCCCTCTAGCGGGTCCTACGAGCAGTACTTC. This translates into CASSPSSGSYEQYF.

This clonotype was found many times. The chain employs TRBV5-1 and TRBJ1-4, with D maybe TRBD1 (5 bases). V lost 4 bases to trimming and J lost 0 bases, with 13 bases between them. This CDR3 has 16 residues. Per the germline V gene, CDR1 is SGHRS and CDR2 is YFSETQ. CDR3 in amino acids: CASSHGQGATNEKLFF. The CDR3 nucleotides are TGCGCCAGCAGCCACGGACAAGGTGCAACTAATGAAAAACTGTTTTTT.

This clonotype was counted a few times. The junction differs from germline at one of its ends, possibly a read error. The rearrangement joins TRBV5-6 to TRBJ2-5, with D uncertain. Germline V gene data show CDR1 as SGHDT and CDR2 as YYEEEE. The CDR3 length is 12 residues. CDR3 bases: TGTGCCAGCAGCTTTGGCGTAGAGGCCCAGTACTTC. Translated: CASSFGVEAQYF.

This clonotype was seen ten or more times. This chain connects TRBV3-1 to TRBJ1-2, with a possible D match to TRBD1 (5 bases). This CDR3 contains 15 residues. The ends were cut back, 4 bases at V and 1 base at J, with 13 bases in the middle. The germline CDR1 and CDR2 sequences are LGHDT and YNNKEL (reference sequence). The CDR3 DNA follows: TGTGCCAGCAGCCCAGGGCGGGGTGATAACTATGGCTACACCTTC. This translates into CASSPGRGDNYGYTF.

On this clonotype itself: Germline is not matched at one junction end, which may reflect a read error. This chain links TRBV27 with TRBJ1-1; perhaps TRBD1 as D (5 bases). Germline V gives CDR1 MNHEY, CDR2 SMNVEV (reference sequence). This CDR3 comprises 12 residues. Written as DNA, the CDR3 is TGTGCCACCGGACTCTGGGGGACTGAAGCCTTCTTT. Amino acids: CATGLWGTEAFF.

This clonotype was seen many times. The V gene is TRBV28, the J gene TRBJ2-7; no clear D. The CDR3 loop spans 14 amino acids. Trimming stripped 3 bases from V and 5 bases from J, with 14 bases between. Per germline, CDR1 MDHEN and CDR2 SYDVKM. Here the CDR3 reads CASSFFRIPHEQYF. The CDR3 coding sequence is TGTGCCAGCAGTTTTTTCAGAATACCCCACGAGCAGTACTTC.

This clonotype was detected ten times or more. The chain couples TRBV28 to TRBJ2-1; D may be TRBD2 (5 bases). This CDR3 contains 14 residues. Between the trimmed V and J ends, which lost 5 bases and 2 bases, there was a span of 10 bases. The germline V gene encodes CDR1 MDHEN and CDR2 SYDVKM. The CDR3 loop reads CASSATGAYNEQFF. CDR3 coding DNA: TGTGCCAGCAGTGCGACCGGGGCCTACAATGAGCAGTTCTTC.

This clonotype was detected many times. The rearrangement uses TRBV28 and TRBJ1-1, with unresolved D. V was pared by 3 bases and J by 4 bases, with 15 bases between. The CDR3 loop spans 15 amino acids. Germline assignment: CDR1 MDHEN and CDR2 SYDVKM. For the CDR3, the DNA is TGTGCCAGCAGTTTTTCGTACCCGATTCCCACTGAAGCTTTCTTT. Its protein is CASSFSYPIPTEAFF. The complete variable domain, with remaining parts taken from reference TRBV28 and TRBJ1-1, reads DVKVTQSSRYLVKRTGEKVFLECVQDMDHENMFWYRQDPGLGLRLIYFSYDVKMKEKGDIPEGYSVSREKKERFSLILESASTNQTSMYLCASSFSYPIPTEAFFGQGTRLTVV.

This clonotype has a count of ten or more. The chain recombines TRBV20-1 with TRBJ2-3, with 10 bases fitting TRBD1. The CDR3 is 15 amino acids. Germline CDR1 is DFQATT and CDR2 is SNEGSKA (reference sequence). The CDR3 sequence is CTKWGDRGGTDTQYF. Written as DNA, the CDR3 is TGCACCAAGTGGGGGGACAGGGGTGGCACAGATACGCAGTATTTT.

V is TRBV30 and J is TRBJ1-5; tentatively, D is TRBD1 (5 bases). The CDR3 loop spans 17 amino acids. Trimming took 0 bases from V and 3 from J, leaving 18 bases between them. The V gene's germline CDR1 is GTSNPN and CDR2 SVGIG (reference sequence). The CDR3 DNA reads as TGTGCCTGGAGTGTACTTGGGGGGGATATTGACAATCAGCCCCAGCATTTT. Residues: CAWSVLGGDIDNQPQHF.

This clonotype has ten or more counts. V and J are TRBV20-1 and TRBJ1-2; no clear D gene. Germline-derived CDR1 and CDR2 are DFQATT and SNEGSKA (reference sequence). This CDR3 contains 11 residues. V lost 0 bases, J lost 5 bases, and 4 bases lay in between. CDR3 region: CSAREAYGYTF. Here the CDR3 DNA reads TGCAGTGCTAGAGAGGCTTATGGCTACACCTTC.

This clonotype was recorded at least ten times. The chain recombines TRBV11-2 with TRBJ2-7; the D is unclear. Germline CDR1 is SGHAT and CDR2 is FQNNGV. The CDR3 runs to 12 residues. Trimming removed 1 base from V and 5 bases from J, with 6 bases in between. CDR3 residues: CASSLVRNEQYF. CDR3 DNA: TGTGCCAGCAGCTTAGTAAGGAACGAGCAGTACTTC.

In this sample, this clonotype turned up many times. The gene calls are TRBV12-5 and TRBJ1-2; TRBD1 matches at 8 bases. The CDR3 contains 14 residues. J gave up 6 bases and V 0 bases, and 3 bases lay outside the gene matches. Germline V gene lookup returns CDR1 LGHNT and CDR2 FRNRAP. CDR3 in DNA: TGTGCTAGTGGTTTGGTACAGGGGGAAGATGGCTACACCTTC. Translated, it gives CASGLVQGEDGYTF.

This clonotype was seen a handful of times. The chain links TRBV10-3 to TRBJ2-5; 12 bases fit TRBD2. There are 16 residues in the CDR3. V trimming: 5 bases; J trimming: 3 bases; junction bases outside the gene matches: 7. Germline V gene data show CDR1 as ENHRY and CDR2 as SYGVKD. The CDR3 region has the DNA TGTGCCATCAGTCCGACTAGCGGGGGAAACAAAGAGACCCAGTACTTC. This encodes CAISPTSGGNKETQYF.

This clonotype has ten or more counts. The chain links TRBV24-1 to TRBJ2-7, with a tentative D call TRBD2 (6 bases). Germline V lookup: CDR1 KGHDR, CDR2 SFDVKD. Trimming took off 7 bases at V and 3 bases at J, with 12 bases between the two ends. The CDR3 totals 13 residues. Here the CDR3 reads CATSRDSDYEQYF. CDR3 sequence (DNA): TGTGCCACCAGCCGGGACTCTGACTACGAGCAGTACTTC.

A note on this clonotype: A read error may explain this, as a much larger clone is one base away. This chain links TRBV27 with TRBJ2-3; 11 bases align to TRBD2. The ends lost 6 bases at V and 2 bases at J; junction bases unmatched: 13. Germline V gives CDR1 MNHEY, CDR2 SMNVEV (reference sequence). The CDR3 consists of 18 residues. Here the CDR3 reads CASSPRGTSGHITDTQYF. The CDR3 nucleotides are TGTGCCAGCAGCCCAAGGGGGACTAGCGGCCATATCACAGATACGCAGTATTTT.

This chain links TRBV20-1 with TRBJ2-2; D might be TRBD1 or TRBD2, each matching 5 bases. This CDR3 region has 17 residues. V was trimmed by 4 bases and J by 1 base, leaving 19 bases between them. The germline gives CDR1 DFQATT, CDR2 SNEGSKA (reference sequence). The CDR3 protein is CSATIRPEDMNTGELFF. The CDR3 nucleotides are TGCAGTGCTACTATAAGGCCGGAGGACATGAACACCGGGGAGCTGTTTTTT.

The chain recombines TRBV27 with TRBJ2-7, with 10 nucleotides matching TRBD2. V was clipped by 2 bases and J by 1 base; unmatched bases: 2. The CDR3 sequence is 15 residues long. Germline V gene lookup returns CDR1 MNHEY and CDR2 SMNVEV (reference sequence). In DNA, the CDR3 is TGTGCCAGCAGTTTACCACTAGCGGGGTCCTACGAGCAGTACTTC. It encodes CASSLPLAGSYEQYF.

This clonotype was picked up a small number of times. The chain has TRBV7-2 and TRBJ2-5; tentatively, D is TRBD1 (7 bases). The V and J ends lost 5 bases and 1 base respectively, with 17 bases between them. The germline V gene has CDR1 SGHTA and CDR2 FQGNSA. The CDR3 is 16 residues long. The CDR3 loop is CASSPGGTVIQETQYF. DNA for the CDR3: TGTGCCAGCAGCCCAGGAGGGACAGTAATCCAAGAGACCCAGTACTTC.